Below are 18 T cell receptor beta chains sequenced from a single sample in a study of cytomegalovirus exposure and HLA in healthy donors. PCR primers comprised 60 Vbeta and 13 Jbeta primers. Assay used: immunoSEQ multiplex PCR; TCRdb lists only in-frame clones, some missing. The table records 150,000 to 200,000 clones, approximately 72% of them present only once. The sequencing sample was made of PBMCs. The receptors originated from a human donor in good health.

The CDR3 sequence is CASGSLFNLAEQETQYF. The CDR3 DNA sequence: TGTGCTAGTGGTTCGCTATTTAATCTAGCGGAACAAGAGACCCAGTACTTC. The rearrangement links TRBV12-5 to TRBJ2-5; 7 bases align to TRBD2. The germline gives CDR1 LGHNT, CDR2 FRNRAP. This CDR3 has 17 amino acids. Germline trimming cut 4 bases from V and 2 bases from J; bases unmatched to any gene: 13. The full variable domain, rest sourced from reference TRBV12-5 and TRBJ2-5, is DARVTQTPRHKVTEMGQEVTMRCQPILGHNTVFWYRQTMMQGLELLAYFRNRAPLDDSGMPKDRFSAEMPDATLATLKIQPSEPRDSAVYFCASGSLFNLAEQETQYFGPGTRLLVL.

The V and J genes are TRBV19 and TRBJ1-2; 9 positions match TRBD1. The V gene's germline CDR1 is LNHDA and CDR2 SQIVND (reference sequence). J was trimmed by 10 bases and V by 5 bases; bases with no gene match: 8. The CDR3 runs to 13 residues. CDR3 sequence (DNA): TGTGCCAGTAGTTTACAGGGGGCGGACCACTACACCTTC. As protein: CASSLQGADHYTF.

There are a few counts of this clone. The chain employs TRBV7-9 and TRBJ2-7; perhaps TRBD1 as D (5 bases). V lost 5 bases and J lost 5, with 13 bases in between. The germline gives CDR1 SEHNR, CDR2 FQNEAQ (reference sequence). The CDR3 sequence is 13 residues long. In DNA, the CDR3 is TGTGCCAGCAGCCCTGGGTGGGGCAACGAGCAGTACTTC. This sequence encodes CASSPGWGNEQYF. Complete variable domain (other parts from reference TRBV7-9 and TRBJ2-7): DTGVSQNPRHKITKRGQNVTFRCDPISEHNRLYWYRQTLGQGPEFLTYFQNEAQLEKSRLLSDRFSAERPKGSFSTLEIQRTEQGDSAMYLCASSPGWGNEQYFGPGTRLTVT.

The CDR3 protein is CASSVVDGGGSPLHF. The CDR3 DNA reads as TGTGCCAGCAGCGTAGTGGATGGGGGCGGATCACCCCTCCACTTT. This sequence joins TRBV9 and TRBJ1-6; possibly TRBD1 for D (6 bases). The CDR3 loop spans 15 amino acids. Germline V gene lookup returns CDR1 SGDLS and CDR2 YYNGEE. V was cut by 0 bases and J by 10 bases, with 14 bases left in between.

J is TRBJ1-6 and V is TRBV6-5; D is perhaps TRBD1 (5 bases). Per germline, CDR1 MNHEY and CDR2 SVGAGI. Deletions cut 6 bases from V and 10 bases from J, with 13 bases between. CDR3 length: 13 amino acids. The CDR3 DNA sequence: TGTGCCAGCAGGACGGTGACAGAGTCACCCCTCCACTTT. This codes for CASRTVTESPLHF.

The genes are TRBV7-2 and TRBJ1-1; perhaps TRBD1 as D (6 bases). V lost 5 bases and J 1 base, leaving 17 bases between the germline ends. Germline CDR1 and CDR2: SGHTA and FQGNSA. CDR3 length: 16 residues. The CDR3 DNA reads TGTGCCAGCAGCCTGACCATACAGGGTACGAACACTGAAGCTTTCTTT. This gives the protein CASSLTIQGTNTEAFF. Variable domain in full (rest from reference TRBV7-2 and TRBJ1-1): GAGVSQSPSNKVTEKGKDVELRCDPISGHTALYWYRQSLGQGLEFLIYFQGNSAPDKSGLPSDRFSAERTGGSVSTLTIQRTQQEDSAVYLCASSLTIQGTNTEAFFGQGTRLTVV.

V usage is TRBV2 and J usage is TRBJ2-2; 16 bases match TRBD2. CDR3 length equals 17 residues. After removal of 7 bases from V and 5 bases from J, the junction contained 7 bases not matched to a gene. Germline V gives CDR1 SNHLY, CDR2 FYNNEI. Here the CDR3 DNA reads TGTGCCAGCACCGGGACTAGCGGGGGGGCAGGGACCGGGGAGCTGTTTTTT. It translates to CASTGTSGGAGTGELFF.

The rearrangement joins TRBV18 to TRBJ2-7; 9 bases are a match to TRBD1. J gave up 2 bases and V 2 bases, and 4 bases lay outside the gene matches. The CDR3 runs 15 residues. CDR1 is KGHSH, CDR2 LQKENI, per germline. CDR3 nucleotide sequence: TGTGCCAGCTCACCAAGTACAGGGGGCACCTACGAGCAGTACTTC. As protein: CASSPSTGGTYEQYF.

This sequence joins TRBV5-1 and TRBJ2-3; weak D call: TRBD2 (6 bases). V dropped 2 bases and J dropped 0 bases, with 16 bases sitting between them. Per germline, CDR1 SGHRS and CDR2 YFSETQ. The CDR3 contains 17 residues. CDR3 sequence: CASSLWWRGSSTDTQYF. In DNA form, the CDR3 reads TGCGCCAGCAGCTTATGGTGGCGGGGCTCTAGCACAGATACGCAGTATTTT.

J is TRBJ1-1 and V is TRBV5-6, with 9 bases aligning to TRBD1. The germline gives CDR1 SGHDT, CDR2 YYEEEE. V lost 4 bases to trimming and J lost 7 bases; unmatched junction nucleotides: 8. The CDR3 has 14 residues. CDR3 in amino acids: CASSPLTGGIEAFF. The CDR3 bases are TGTGCCAGCAGCCCACTAACAGGGGGCATTGAAGCTTTCTTT.

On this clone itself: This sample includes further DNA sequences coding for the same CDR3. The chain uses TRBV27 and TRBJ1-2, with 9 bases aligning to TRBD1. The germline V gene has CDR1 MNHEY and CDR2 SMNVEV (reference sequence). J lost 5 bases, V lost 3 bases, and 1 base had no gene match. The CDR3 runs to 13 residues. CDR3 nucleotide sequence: TGTGCCAGCAGTTTGACAGGGGGTTATGGCTACACCTTC. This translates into CASSLTGGYGYTF.

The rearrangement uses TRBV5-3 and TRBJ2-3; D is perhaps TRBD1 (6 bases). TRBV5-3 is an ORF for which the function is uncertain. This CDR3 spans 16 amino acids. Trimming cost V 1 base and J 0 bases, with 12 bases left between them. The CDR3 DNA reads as TGTGCCAGAAGCTTGCCGGGACACCTAAGCACAGATACGCAGTATTTT. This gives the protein CARSLPGHLSTDTQYF.

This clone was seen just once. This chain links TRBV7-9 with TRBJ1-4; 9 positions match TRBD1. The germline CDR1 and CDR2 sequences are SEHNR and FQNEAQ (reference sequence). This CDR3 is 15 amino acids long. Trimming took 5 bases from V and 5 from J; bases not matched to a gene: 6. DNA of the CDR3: TGTGCCAGCAGCGACGACAGGGGGGGGAATGAAAAACTGTTTTTT. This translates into CASSDDRGGNEKLFF.

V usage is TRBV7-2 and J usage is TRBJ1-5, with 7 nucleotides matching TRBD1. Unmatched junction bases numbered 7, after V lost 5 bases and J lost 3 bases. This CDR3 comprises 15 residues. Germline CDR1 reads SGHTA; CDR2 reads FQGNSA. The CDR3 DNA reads TGTGCCAGCAGCCCAACGGACAGGTCCAATCAGCCCCAGCATTTT. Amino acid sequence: CASSPTDRSNQPQHF.

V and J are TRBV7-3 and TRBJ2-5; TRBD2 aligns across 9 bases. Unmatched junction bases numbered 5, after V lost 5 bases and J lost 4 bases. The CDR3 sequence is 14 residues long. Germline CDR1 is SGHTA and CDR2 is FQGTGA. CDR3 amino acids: CASSPSRGGETQYF. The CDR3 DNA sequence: TGTGCCAGCAGCCCCTCGCGGGGGGGAGAGACCCAGTACTTC.

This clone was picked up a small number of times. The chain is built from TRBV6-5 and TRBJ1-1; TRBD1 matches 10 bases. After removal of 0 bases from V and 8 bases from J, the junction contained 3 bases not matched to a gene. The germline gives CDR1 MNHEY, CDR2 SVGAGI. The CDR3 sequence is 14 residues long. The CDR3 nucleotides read TGTGCCAGCAGTTACTCTGCGGGACAGGGGGAAGCTTTCTTT. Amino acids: CASSYSAGQGEAFF.

In nucleotides, the CDR3 is TGTGCCAGTAGTATGGGTACCGGGACAGCGGCCTACGAGCAGTACTTC. Encoded protein: CASSMGTGTAAYEQYF. The rearrangement uses TRBV19 and TRBJ2-7; 7 bases are a match to TRBD1. From germline, CDR1 is LNHDA and CDR2 SQIVND (reference sequence). The V and J ends lost 3 bases and 2 bases, in that order; junction bases with no gene match: 10. This CDR3 contains 16 residues.

CDR3 sequence: CASREEGMNTGELFF. The CDR3 DNA sequence: TGTGCCAGCAGGGAGGAGGGGATGAACACCGGGGAGCTGTTTTTT. The genes are TRBV6-1 and TRBJ2-2; D possibly corresponds to TRBD2 (6 bases). Germline CDR1 MNHNS, CDR2 SASEGT. V lost 6 bases and J lost 1, with 12 bases in between. The CDR3 sequence is 15 residues long.